This T cell receptor (beta chain) stems from a study of cytotoxic CD8 clonotypes in ibrutinib-treated CLL. Study-wide results and limits: On treatment, the uncommon public clonotypes contracted or remained stable. Elevated clonality accompanied ibrutinib response, with a return toward baseline values at progression. Sustained-remission and progressing patients had unequal sampling times.

Using immunoSEQ multiplex PCR, the repertoire was profiled, and TCRdb retains in-frame clones only, with some absent. The profile shows some 140,000 clones, around 80% of them singletons. As concerns this clone: Its cognate antigen is unknown.

The CDR3 has 13 residues. Germline V CDR1 and CDR2: SNHLY, FYNNEI. V was trimmed by 7 bases and J by 1 base, leaving 11 bases between them. The TCR was taken from a human donor with chronic lymphocytic leukemia. This chain links TRBV2 with TRBJ2-7; TRBD2 might be the D (5 bases). The specimen was PBMCs, collected after 12 months of ibrutinib treatment. CDR3 amino acids: CASNNWESYEQYF. In DNA form, the CDR3 reads TGTGCCAGCAACAACTGGGAGTCCTACGAGCAGTACTTC.